This is a list of T cell receptor beta chains from one sample in a study of T cells in Graves' hyperthyroidism and ophthalmopathy. Each CDR3 protein is one row after TCRdb ran MiXCR on the multiplex PCR reads. Of some 510,000 distinct CDR3 sequences detected, under 60% appear once; the ten largest clones hold nearly 8.5%. The sequencing input was peripheral blood or thyroid tissue (not recorded which). These receptor sequences come from a woman aged 18-29 years with Graves' hyperthyroidism. Both conserved end residues are part of each CDR3. Fields, in order: CDR3 protein, CDR3 DNA, J gene, clone size, D gene, V gene. The D gene is left open where the match is weak. Only some rows state a clone size, as once, few, many or a class for expanded clones.

CDR3 protein: CASSRTGVGYTF
CDR3 DNA: TGTGCCAGCAGCAGGACAGGGGTTGGCTACACCTTC
J gene: TRBJ1-2
clone size: many
D gene: TRBD1
V gene: TRBV7-2

CDR3 protein: CATSELETQYF
CDR3 DNA: TGTGCCACATCGGAGTTGGAGACCCAGTACTTC
J gene: TRBJ2-5
clone size: many
D gene: .
V gene: TRBV24-1

CDR3 protein: CSASGHLSNQPQHF
CDR3 DNA: TGCAGTGCTAGTGGGCACCTTAGCAATCAGCCCCAGCATTTT
J gene: TRBJ1-5
clone size: .
D gene: .
V gene: TRBV20-1

CDR3 protein: CATSDDRGGTGELFF
CDR3 DNA: TGTGCCACCAGTGACGACAGGGGAGGTACCGGGGAGCTGTTTTTT
J gene: TRBJ2-2
clone size: .
D gene: TRBD1
V gene: TRBV24-1

CDR3 protein: CASSLEAPLEQYF
CDR3 DNA: TGTGCCAGCAGCTTAGAGGCTCCTTTGGAGCAGTACTTC
J gene: TRBJ2-7
clone size: few
D gene: .
V gene: TRBV11-2

CDR3 protein: CASSEGQLSYEQYF
CDR3 DNA: TGTGCCAGCAGTGAAGGACAGCTCTCCTACGAGCAGTACTTC
J gene: TRBJ2-7
clone size: many
D gene: .
V gene: TRBV25-1

CDR3 protein: CASSVTESTEAFF
CDR3 DNA: TGTGCCAGCAGTGTAACCGAGTCCACTGAAGCTTTCTTT
J gene: TRBJ1-1
clone size: many
D gene: .
V gene: TRBV25-1

CDR3 protein: CASSLEGQETQYF
CDR3 DNA: TGTGCTAGCAGCTTAGAGGGGCAAGAGACCCAGTACTTC
J gene: TRBJ2-5
clone size: .
D gene: .
V gene: TRBV7-7

CDR3 protein: CAITGTNTLNYGYTF
CDR3 DNA: TGTGCCATCACGGGGACTAATACACTCAACTATGGCTACACCTTC
J gene: TRBJ1-2
clone size: many
D gene: .
V gene: TRBV10-3

CDR3 protein: CSVVGTSGRPPYEQYF
CDR3 DNA: TGCAGCGTTGTTGGGACTAGCGGGAGGCCCCCCTACGAGCAGTACTTC
J gene: TRBJ2-7
clone size: .
D gene: TRBD2
V gene: TRBV29-1